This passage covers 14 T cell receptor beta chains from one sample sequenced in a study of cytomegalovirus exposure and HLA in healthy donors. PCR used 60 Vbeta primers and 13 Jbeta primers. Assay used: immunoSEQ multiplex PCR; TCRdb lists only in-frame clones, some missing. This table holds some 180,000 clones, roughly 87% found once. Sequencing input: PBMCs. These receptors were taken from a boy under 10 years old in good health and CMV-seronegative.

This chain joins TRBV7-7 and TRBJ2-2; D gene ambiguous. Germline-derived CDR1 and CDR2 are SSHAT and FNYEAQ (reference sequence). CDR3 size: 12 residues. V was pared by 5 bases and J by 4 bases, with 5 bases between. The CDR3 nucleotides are TGTGCCAGCAGCGCAGGCACCGGGGAGCTGTTTTTT. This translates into CASSAGTGELFF.

CDR3 protein: CASSLYDRDRTEAFF. In nucleotides, the CDR3 is TGCGCCAGCAGCTTATACGACAGGGATCGCACTGAAGCTTTCTTT. J is TRBJ1-1 and V is TRBV5-1, with 7 bases matching TRBD1. The CDR3 runs 15 residues. The germline V gene encodes CDR1 SGHRS and CDR2 YFSETQ. V trimming: 2 bases; J trimming: 4 bases; junction bases outside the gene matches: 8.

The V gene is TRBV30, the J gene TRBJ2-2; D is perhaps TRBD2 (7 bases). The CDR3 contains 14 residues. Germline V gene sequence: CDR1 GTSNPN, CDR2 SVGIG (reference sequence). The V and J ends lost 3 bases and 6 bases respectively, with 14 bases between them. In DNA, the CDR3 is TGTGCCTGGAGCCGGGGGGCTACCGCCGGGGAGCTGTTTTTT. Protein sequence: CAWSRGATAGELFF.

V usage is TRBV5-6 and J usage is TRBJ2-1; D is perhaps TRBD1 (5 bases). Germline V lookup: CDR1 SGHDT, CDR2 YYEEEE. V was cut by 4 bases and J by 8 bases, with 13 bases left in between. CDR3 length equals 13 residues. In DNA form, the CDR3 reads TGTGCCAGCAGCCCACAAAGGGGTTATGAGCAGTTCTTC. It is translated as CASSPQRGYEQFF.

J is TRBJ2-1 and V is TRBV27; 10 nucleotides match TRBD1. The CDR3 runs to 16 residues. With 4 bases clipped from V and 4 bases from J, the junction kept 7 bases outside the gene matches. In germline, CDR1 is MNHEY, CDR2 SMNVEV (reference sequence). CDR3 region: CASSSPRDRGYNEQFF. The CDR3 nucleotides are TGTGCCAGCAGTTCCCCCCGGGACAGGGGTTACAATGAGCAGTTCTTC.

CDR3 loop: CASSGTGRWNEQFF. CDR3 nucleotides: TGTGCCAGCAGCGGGACAGGGAGGTGGAATGAGCAGTTCTTC. The rearrangement links TRBV9 to TRBJ2-1, with 8 bases lining up with TRBD1. V shed 3 bases, J shed 7 bases, and the junction held 6 bases outside the gene matches. From germline, CDR1 is SGDLS and CDR2 YYNGEE. The CDR3 spans 14 residues.

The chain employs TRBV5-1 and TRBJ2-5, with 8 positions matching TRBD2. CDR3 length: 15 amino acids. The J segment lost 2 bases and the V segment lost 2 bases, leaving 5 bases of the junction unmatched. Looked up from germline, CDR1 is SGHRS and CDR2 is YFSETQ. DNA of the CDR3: TGCGCCAGCAGCTTTCGCGGGGGGACGCAAGAGACCCAGTACTTC. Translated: CASSFRGGTQETQYF.

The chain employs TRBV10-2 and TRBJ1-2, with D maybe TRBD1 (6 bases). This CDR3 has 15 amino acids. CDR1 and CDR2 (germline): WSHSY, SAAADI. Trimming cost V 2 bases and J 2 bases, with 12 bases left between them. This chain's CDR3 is CASSEGSGANYGYTF. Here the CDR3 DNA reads TGCGCCAGCAGTGAGGGTTCAGGGGCGAACTATGGCTACACCTTC.

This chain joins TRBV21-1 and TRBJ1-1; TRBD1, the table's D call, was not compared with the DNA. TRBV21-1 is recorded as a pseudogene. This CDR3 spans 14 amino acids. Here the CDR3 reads CASSLGTGTGEAFF. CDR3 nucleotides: TGTGCCAGCAGCCTGGGGACGGGAACAGGGGAAGCTTTCTTT.

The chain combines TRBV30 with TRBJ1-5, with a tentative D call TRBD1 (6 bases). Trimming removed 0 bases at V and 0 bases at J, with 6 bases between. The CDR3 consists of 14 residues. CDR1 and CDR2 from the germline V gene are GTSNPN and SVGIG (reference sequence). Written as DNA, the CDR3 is TGTGCCTGGAGTGTACAGGGTAGCAATCAGCCCCAGCATTTT. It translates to CAWSVQGSNQPQHF.

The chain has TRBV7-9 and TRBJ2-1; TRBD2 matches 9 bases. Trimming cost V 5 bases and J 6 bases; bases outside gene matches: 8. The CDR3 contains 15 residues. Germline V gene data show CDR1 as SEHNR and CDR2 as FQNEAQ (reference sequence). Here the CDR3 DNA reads TGTGCCAGCAGCATGAGAGGGACTAGCTCCAATGAGCAGTTCTTC. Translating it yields CASSMRGTSSNEQFF.

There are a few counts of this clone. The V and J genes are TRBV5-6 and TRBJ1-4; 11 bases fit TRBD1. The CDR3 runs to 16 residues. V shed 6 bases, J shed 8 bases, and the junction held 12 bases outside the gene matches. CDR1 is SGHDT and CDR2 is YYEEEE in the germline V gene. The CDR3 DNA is TGTGCCAGCACCCTAAAACCGGGACAGGGGGAAGAAAAACTGTTTTTT. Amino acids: CASTLKPGQGEEKLFF.

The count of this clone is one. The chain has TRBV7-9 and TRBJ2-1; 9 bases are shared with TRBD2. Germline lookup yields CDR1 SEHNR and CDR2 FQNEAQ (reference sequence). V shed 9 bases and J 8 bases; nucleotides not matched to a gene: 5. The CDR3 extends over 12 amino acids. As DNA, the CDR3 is TGTGCCAGGGGGACTAGCTTTGATGAGCAGTTCTTC. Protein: CARGTSFDEQFF.

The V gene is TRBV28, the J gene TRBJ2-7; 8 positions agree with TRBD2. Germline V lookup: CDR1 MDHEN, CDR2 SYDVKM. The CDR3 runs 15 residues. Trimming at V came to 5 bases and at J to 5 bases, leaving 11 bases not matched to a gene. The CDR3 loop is CASSPSGGGLHEQYF. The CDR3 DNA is TGTGCCAGCAGTCCATCCGGCGGGGGGTTGCACGAGCAGTACTTC.